A selection of T cell receptor beta chains follows, all from one sample in a study of PD-1 blockade in mismatch repair-deficient tumors. Clones were sequenced by immunoSEQ multiplex PCR, and TCRdb holds only the in-frame ones, with some missing. The table has under 40,000 clones, over 70% seen once. Sequencing was performed on PBMCs, taken roughly nine months after starting pembrolizumab. These receptors were taken from an adult with mismatch repair-deficient cancer. Both conserved end residues are part of each CDR3. A D gene is named only where the DNA matches it firmly. The size field is filled for only some rows; it gives once, few, many or a size class.

>-|TRBV4-1|-|TRBJ2-1
TGCGCCAGCAGCCAAAGGGGGCAGCGGGAGATCGGGGTGGATGAGCAGTTCTTC
CASSQRGQREIGVDEQFF
>-|TRBV9|TRBD2|TRBJ2-5
TGTGCCAGCAGCCCCAGGGGTAGCGGGACGACTTTCCAGTACTTC
CASSPRGSGTTFQYF
>once|TRBV7-2|TRBD1|TRBJ1-1
TGTGCCAGCAGCCCGGACAGGGCGTTGGGCACTGAAGCTTTCTTT
CASSPDRALGTEAFF
>-|TRBV10-3|-|TRBJ1-5
TGTGCCATCAGTGATTCGAATCAGCCCCAGCATTTT
CAISDSNQPQHF
>few|TRBV2|-|TRBJ2-1
TGTGCCAGCAGTGAAAATCGTCAGGGTGTTAGCTACAATGAGCAGTTCTTC
CASSENRQGVSYNEQFF
>few|TRBV9|-|TRBJ1-4
TGTGCCAGCAGCGTAGCGGCGGACAGTAATGAAAAACTGTTTTTT
CASSVAADSNEKLFF
>-|TRBV28|TRBD1|TRBJ2-6
TGTGCCAGTCAGACAGGGACTGGGGCCAACGTCCTGACTTTC
CASQTGTGANVLTF
>-|TRBV28|TRBD1|TRBJ1-3
TGTGCCAGCAGTTTTTGGGACAGGAACTCTGGAAACACCATATATTTT
CASSFWDRNSGNTIYF
>-|TRBV28|-|TRBJ1-6
TGTGCCAGCAGTTTCCGTATGGACGGGGGGGACTCACCCCTCCACTTT
CASSFRMDGGDSPLHF
>few|TRBV12-1|-|TRBJ2-7
TGTGCCAGCAGCTTTGAGTGGGCTCACCTCGAGCAGTACTTC
CASSFEWAHLEQYF
>-|TRBV5-1|TRBD1|TRBJ2-3
TGCGCCACCGGGACAGGGTCCACAGATACGCAGTATTTT
CATGTGSTDTQYF
>-|TRBV4-1|-|TRBJ2-3
TGCGCCAGCAGCCCCGAAGCAGGGATAACAGATACGCAGTATTTT
CASSPEAGITDTQYF
>-|TRBV7-9|-|TRBJ1-6
TGTGCCAGCAGCCAACAACAGGGATCCTATAATTCACCCCTCCACTTT
CASSQQQGSYNSPLHF
>-|TRBV7-8|-|TRBJ1-2
TGTGCCAGCAGCTCGAGCAGGGAATCTTATGGCTACACCTTC
CASSSSRESYGYTF
>-|TRBV5-1|TRBD2|TRBJ2-7
TGCGCCAGCAGCTTGAGGCTAGCGGTGGGCGGGTTGGACGAGCAGTACTTC
CASSLRLAVGGLDEQYF
>-|TRBV5-3|-|TRBJ2-1
TGTGCCAGACGGGGGATCTCCTACAATGAGCAGTTCTTC
CARRGISYNEQFF
>-|TRBV29-1|-|TRBJ1-5
TGCAGCGTTCGCGATGGCAATCAGCCCCAGCATTTT
CSVRDGNQPQHF
>few|TRBV19|TRBD2|TRBJ2-7
TGTGCCAGTAAGCGGGACCGCTACCGCTACGAGCAGTACTTC
CASKRDRYRYEQYF
>few|TRBV9|TRBD2|TRBJ2-7
TGTGCCAGCAGCCCGGGGCTAGCGGCCCACGAGCAGTACTTC
CASSPGLAAHEQYF
>-|TRBV13|-|TRBJ2-5
TGTGCCAGCAGCTTAGGTCCACTCCAAGAGACCCAGTACTTC
CASSLGPLQETQYF
>-|TRBV28|-|TRBJ1-2
TGTGCCAGCAGCTCACAGGGATTTTATGGCTACACCTTC
CASSSQGFYGYTF
>-|TRBV28|TRBD1|TRBJ1-1
TGTGCCAGCAGATCTTTGACAGGGATTCCGACTGAAGCTTTCTTT
CASRSLTGIPTEAFF
>-|TRBV6-5|-|TRBJ2-7
TGTGCCAGCAGTTACACGTCCAGCTCCTACGAGCAGTACTTC
CASSYTSSSYEQYF
>-|TRBV28|-|TRBJ1-6
TGTGCCAGCAGTTTATCAGAGGGTTATTCACCCCTCCACTTT
CASSLSEGYSPLHF
>-|TRBV6-5|TRBD2|TRBJ2-1
TGTGCCAGCAGTCACCCCGGGACTAGAGAGCAGTTCTTC
CASSHPGTREQFF
>-|TRBV6-4|-|TRBJ1-6
TGTGCCAGCAGTGAGACAGAAAATTCACCCCTCCACTTT
CASSETENSPLHF
>-|TRBV28|TRBD2|TRBJ2-2
TGTGCCAGCAGTTCTCGGTCTTTGGGACTAGCGGGGCAGAACACCGGGGAGCTGTTTTTT
CASSSRSLGLAGQNTGELFF
>-|TRBV6-5|TRBD2|TRBJ2-1
TGTGCCAGCAGTTACGGTTCGGGGGGGGGCTACAATGAGCAGTTCTTC
CASSYGSGGGYNEQFF
>-|TRBV30|-|TRBJ1-5
TGTGCCTGGAGTCCGGGCCCAGGGGGCAATCAGCCCCAGCATTTT
CAWSPGPGGNQPQHF
>-|TRBV28|TRBD1|TRBJ2-3
TGTGCCAGCAGTTTAAGTAGGGGGCACGATACGCAGTATTTT
CASSLSRGHDTQYF
>-|TRBV5-1|TRBD2|TRBJ2-1
TGCGCCAGCAGCTGGGGACTAGCGGAGGATGGGTACAATGAGCAGTTCTTC
CASSWGLAEDGYNEQFF
>-|TRBV7-3|-|TRBJ1-1
TGTGCCAGCAGCCTCTTTACGGGGGGTTCCACTGAAGCTTTCTTT
CASSLFTGGSTEAFF
>once|TRBV7-2|TRBD1|TRBJ1-2
TGTGCCAGCAGCCGGGGACAGGGAGGGAACTATGGCTACACCTTC
CASSRGQGGNYGYTF
>-|TRBV7-9|TRBD1|TRBJ1-6
TGTGCCAGCAGCCCCGGACAGGGCGACTATTCACCCCTCCACTTT
CASSPGQGDYSPLHF
>-|TRBV7-8|-|TRBJ1-5
TGTGCCAGCAGTCAAGAATTAGGAGGTCAGCCCCAGCATTTT
CASSQELGGQPQHF
>-|TRBV11-2|-|TRBJ1-1
TGTGCCAGCAGCCCGTCGTGGGGCAGGGTTAACACTGAAGCTTTCTTT
CASSPSWGRVNTEAFF
>-|TRBV18|-|TRBJ1-5
TGTGCCAGCTCACCAGGACAGCCTTATAGCAATCAGCCCCAGCATTTT
CASSPGQPYSNQPQHF
>-|TRBV28|TRBD1|TRBJ2-6
TGTGCCAGCAGTCCCAGACAGGGCATGGGTGGGGCCAACGTCCTGACTTTC
CASSPRQGMGGANVLTF
>-|TRBV7-6|-|TRBJ1-5
TGTGCCAGCAGCTTAGGTTACGGAGAGTATCAGCCCCAGCATTTT
CASSLGYGEYQPQHF
>few|TRBV5-1|-|TRBJ2-7
TGCGCCAGCAGCTTGGGAGGGGAGGCGTCCTACGAGCAGTACTTC
CASSLGGEASYEQYF